Each of the 11 T cell receptor beta chains below was sequenced from the same sample in a study of CD8+CD57+ T cells in acquired aplastic anemia. Individuals selected for sequencing had exhibited CD8+CD57+ cell expansion on flow cytometry. TCR beta VDJ and CDR3 were profiled, and genomic DNA was the template. TCRdb fed the reads into MiXCR, producing one record per CDR3 protein. The top ten clones hold about four fifths of a sample with around 80,000 distinct CDR3 sequences, roughly 70% of them seen once. The sample was sorted CD4+, CD8+, or CD8+CD57+ T cells (not recorded which) from PBMCs. The receptor source for this set is a human donor with aplastic anemia.

The chain uses TRBV19 and TRBJ2-1; possibly TRBD1 or TRBD2 for D (7 bases each). The CDR3 runs 14 residues. Germline loops: CDR1 LNHDA, CDR2 SQIVND (reference sequence). V lost 6 bases, J lost 8 bases, and 17 bases lay in between. CDR3 sequence: CASRAGGGFYEQFF. The CDR3 region has the DNA TGTGCCAGTAGGGCAGGGGGGGGTTTCTATGAGCAGTTCTTC.

CDR3: CASRSGTGNSPLHF. The CDR3 bases are TGTGCCAGCAGATCCGGGACAGGGAATTCACCCCTCCACTTT. The rearrangement uses TRBV7-9 and TRBJ1-6, with 9 bases matching TRBD1. The trim removed 6 bases at V and 7 bases at J, leaving 4 bases unmatched. Germline values: CDR1 SEHNR, CDR2 FQNEAQ (reference sequence). The length of the CDR3 is 14 residues.

This clonotype showed up many times. V and J are TRBV7-2 and TRBJ1-1, with TRBD1 matching over 7 bases. Trimming took 5 bases from V and 3 from J; bases not matched to a gene: 9. Germline CDR1 is SGHTA and CDR2 is FQGNSA. This CDR3 is built from 15 residues. For the CDR3, the DNA is TGTGCCAGCAGCCCCCGACAGGGAGCGTACACTGAAGCTTTCTTT. Translating it yields CASSPRQGAYTEAFF.

This chain connects TRBV20-1 to TRBJ2-5; D not resolved. Per the germline V gene, CDR1 is DFQATT and CDR2 is SNEGSKA (reference sequence). The V gene lost 3 bases and the J gene lost 1 base, with 12 bases spanning the gap. CDR3 length: 14 amino acids. CDR3 loop: CSASLNPVQETQYF. CDR3 coding DNA: TGCAGTGCTAGCCTAAACCCAGTCCAAGAGACCCAGTACTTC.

A single count supports this clonotype. This chain joins TRBV10-1 and TRBJ1-6; a weak D match, TRBD1 (5 bases). CDR3 length: 15 residues. The germline CDR1 and CDR2 sequences are WNHNN and SYGVQD (reference sequence). The V gene lost 6 bases and the J gene lost 4 bases, with 13 bases spanning the gap. DNA for the CDR3: TGCGCCAGCAGCTTTGGTGGGGGGTATAATTCACCCCTCCACTTT. Its translation: CASSFGGGYNSPLHF.

V and J are TRBV7-8 and TRBJ2-1; D may match TRBD1 or TRBD2 (5 bases each). The CDR3 totals 11 residues. The germline V gene encodes CDR1 SGHVS and CDR2 FQNEAQ. Trimming pared 9 bases from V and 9 bases from J, leaving 12 bases between. DNA for the CDR3: TGTGCCAGTATCGAGGGGTGTGAGCAGTTCTTC. Translation gives CASIEGCEQFF. Full variable domain (rest looked up from reference TRBV7-8 and TRBJ2-1): GAGVSQSPRYKVAKRGQDVALRCDPISGHVSLFWYQQALGQGPEFLTYFQNEAQLDKSGLPSDRFFAERPEGSVSTLKIQRTQQEDSAVYLCASIEGCEQFFGPGTRLTVL.

The rearrangement joins TRBV2 to TRBJ1-6; TRBD1 matches at 8 bases. Trimming removed 4 bases from V and 14 bases from J; junction bases left unmatched: 10. Germline values: CDR1 SNHLY, CDR2 FYNNEI. The CDR3 has 14 amino acids. CDR3 protein: CASSVRQGAQTLHF. The CDR3 DNA sequence: TGTGCCAGCAGTGTTCGGCAGGGGGCTCAAACCCTCCACTTT.

There are a few counts of this clonotype. The CDR3 DNA sequence: TGTGCCAGCAGTGGGACAGGGGACTCACCCCTCCACTTT. Protein: CASSGTGDSPLHF. The chain uses TRBV2 and TRBJ1-6; 9 nucleotides line up with TRBD1. V shed 4 bases and J 10 bases; nucleotides not matched to a gene: 2. CDR1 and CDR2 (germline): SNHLY, FYNNEI. The CDR3 runs to 13 residues.

The V and J genes are TRBV20-1 and TRBJ1-5; D remains ambiguous. Germline-derived CDR1 and CDR2 are DFQATT and SNEGSKA (reference sequence). The CDR3 loop spans 15 amino acids. Trimming cost V 1 base and J 1 base, with 11 bases left between them. The CDR3 region is CSARALWGSNQPQHF. CDR3 bases: TGCAGTGCTAGAGCCCTATGGGGAAGCAATCAGCCCCAGCATTTT.

This chain connects TRBV7-9 to TRBJ1-4; a possible D gene is TRBD1 (5 bases). CDR1 and CDR2 from the germline V gene are SEHNR and FQNEAQ (reference sequence). The V end lost 5 bases, the J end lost 8 bases, and 12 bases lay between the germline ends. The CDR3 totals 13 residues. CDR3 in amino acids: CASSPTVREKLFF. The CDR3 DNA reads TGTGCCAGCAGCCCGACAGTTCGGGAAAAACTGTTTTTT.

This clonotype was recorded only once. The chain combines TRBV5-1 with TRBJ2-7; 9 nucleotides line up with TRBD2. This CDR3 contains 14 residues. Germline V gives CDR1 SGHRS, CDR2 YFSETQ. Germline trimming cut 2 bases from V and 5 bases from J; bases unmatched to any gene: 5. The DNA for the CDR3 is TGCGCCAGCAGCTTCGGGGGACTAGCCCACGAGCAGTACTTC. This gives the protein CASSFGGLAHEQYF.